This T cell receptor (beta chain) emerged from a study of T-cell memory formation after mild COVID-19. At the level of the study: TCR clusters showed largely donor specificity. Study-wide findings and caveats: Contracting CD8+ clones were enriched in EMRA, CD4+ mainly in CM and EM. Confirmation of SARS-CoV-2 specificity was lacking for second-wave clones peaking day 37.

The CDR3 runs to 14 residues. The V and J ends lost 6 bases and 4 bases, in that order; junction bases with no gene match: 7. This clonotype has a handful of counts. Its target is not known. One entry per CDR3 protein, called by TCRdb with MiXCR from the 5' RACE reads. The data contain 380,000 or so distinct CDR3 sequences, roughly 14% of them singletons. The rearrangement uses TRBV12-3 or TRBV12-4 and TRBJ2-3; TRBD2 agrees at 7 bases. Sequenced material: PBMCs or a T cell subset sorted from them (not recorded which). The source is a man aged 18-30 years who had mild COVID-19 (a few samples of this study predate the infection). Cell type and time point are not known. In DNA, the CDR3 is TGTGCCAGCAGCGTGACTAGCTCCGCAGATACGCAGTATTTT. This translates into CASSVTSSADTQYF.